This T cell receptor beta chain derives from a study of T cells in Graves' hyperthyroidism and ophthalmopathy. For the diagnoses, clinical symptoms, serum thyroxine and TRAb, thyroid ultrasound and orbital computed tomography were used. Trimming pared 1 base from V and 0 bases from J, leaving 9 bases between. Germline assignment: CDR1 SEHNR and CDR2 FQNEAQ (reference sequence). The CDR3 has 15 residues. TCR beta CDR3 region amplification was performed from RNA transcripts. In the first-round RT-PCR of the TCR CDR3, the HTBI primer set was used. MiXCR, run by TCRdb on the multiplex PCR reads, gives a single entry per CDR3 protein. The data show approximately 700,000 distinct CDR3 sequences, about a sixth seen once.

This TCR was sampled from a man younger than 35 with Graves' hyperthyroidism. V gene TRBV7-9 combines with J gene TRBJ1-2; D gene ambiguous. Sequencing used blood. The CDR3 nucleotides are TGTGCCAGCAGCTTAGTAGCGGCAACTAACTATGGCTACACCTTC. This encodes CASSLVAATNYGYTF.